These 31 T cell receptor beta chains came from one sample sequenced in a study of T cell repertoires in cytomegalovirus infection. TCRdb passed the reads through MiXCR, listing each CDR3 protein once. The table lists some 700,000 distinct CDR3 sequences, about a third of them singletons, with 2.8% in the top ten. The material sequenced was PBMCs. The receptors were gathered from a human donor in good health (CMV status not recorded). Some clones in this sample may be carry-over from other donors' samples.

The CDR3 sequence: CASSFIRTSNTGELFF. CDR3 DNA sequence: TGTGCCAGCAGTTTCATTCGGACTAGTAACACCGGGGAGCTGTTTTTT. This chain links TRBV12-3 or TRBV12-4 with TRBJ2-2, with 7 nucleotides matching TRBD2. After removal of 3 bases from V and 2 bases from J, the junction contained 6 bases not matched to a gene. The CDR3 is made up of 16 amino acids.

The V call is TRBV20-1, the J call TRBJ1-1, with no clear D. The germline V and J ends were trimmed by 3 bases and 2 bases, with 10 bases remaining between them. The CDR3 totals 13 residues. CDR1 is DFQATT and CDR2 is SNEGSKA in the germline V gene (reference sequence). CDR3 residues: CSARGSGNTEAFF. Written as DNA, the CDR3 is TGCAGTGCTAGGGGAAGTGGAAACACTGAAGCTTTCTTT.

The chain links TRBV5-1 to TRBJ1-1; D call uncertain. Trimming removed 4 bases at V and 4 bases at J, with 8 bases between. This CDR3 comprises 12 residues. Germline assignment: CDR1 SGHRS and CDR2 YFSETQ. The CDR3 is CASSEAGTEAFF. Written as DNA, the CDR3 is TGCGCCAGCAGCGAAGCGGGCACTGAAGCTTTCTTT.

The table lists this clonotype with many counts. The rearrangement uses TRBV7-8 and TRBJ2-1; 13 nucleotides line up with TRBD2. This CDR3 has 16 amino acids. The germline gives CDR1 SGHVS, CDR2 FQNEAQ. Unmatched junction bases numbered 9, after V lost 5 bases and J lost 8 bases. In nucleotides, the CDR3 is TGTGCCAGCAGCCCGGGACTAGCGGGAATTAAGGATGAGCAGTTCTTC. Translation: CASSPGLAGIKDEQFF.

The rearrangement joins TRBV30 to TRBJ1-1; possibly TRBD1 for D (5 bases). This CDR3 is 13 amino acids long. V shed 6 bases and J shed 3 bases, with 14 bases lying between them. CDR1 is GTSNPN, CDR2 SVGIG, per germline (reference sequence). Here the CDR3 reads CACTGLYDTEAFF. In DNA form, the CDR3 reads TGTGCCTGCACGGGACTCTATGACACTGAAGCTTTCTTT. Drawing the rest from reference TRBV30 and TRBJ1-1, the complete variable domain is SQTIHQWPATLVQPVGSPLSLECTVEGTSNPNLYWYRQAAGRGLQLLFYSVGIGQISSEVPQNLSASRPQDRQFILSSKKLLLSDSGFYLCACTGLYDTEAFFGQGTRLTVV.

V usage is TRBV20-1 and J usage is TRBJ2-7; 16 bases match TRBD2. The V gene's germline CDR1 is DFQATT and CDR2 SNEGSKA (reference sequence). The CDR3 is 14 amino acids. V lost 6 bases to trimming and J lost 7 bases; unmatched junction nucleotides: 6. The CDR3 DNA reads as TGCAGTGCGGGGACTAGCGGGAGGGCCAGGGAGCAGTACTTC. Its translation: CSAGTSGRAREQYF.

The chain couples TRBV2 to TRBJ2-1; D might be TRBD2 (6 bases). The CDR3 covers 11 residues. CDR1 SNHLY and CDR2 FYNNEI come from the germline V gene. Trimming took off 2 bases at V and 12 bases at J, with 8 bases between the two ends. In DNA, the CDR3 is TGTGCCAGCAGTGAAACGGAGGGGCAGTTCTTC. Translating gives CASSETEGQFF.

A note on this clonotype: One end of the junction does not line up with germline, which may come from a read error. The chain recombines TRBV28 with TRBJ1-6; D gene uncertain. The CDR3 is 15 residues long. CDR1 and CDR2 (germline): MDHEN, SYDVKM. The CDR3: CASRDGRRGNSPLQF. The DNA of the CDR3 is TGTGCCAGCAGAGACGGCCGCCGTGGGAATTCACCCCTCCAATTT.

V and J are TRBV4-1 and TRBJ1-1; 7 positions match TRBD1. CDR1 is MGHRA, CDR2 YSYEKL, per germline. The CDR3 extends over 17 amino acids. J was trimmed by 1 base and V by 0 bases; bases with no gene match: 8. As DNA, the CDR3 is TGCGCCAGCAGCCAAGAGGGCAGGGGGTTCAGGAACACTGAAGCTTTCTTT. Residues: CASSQEGRGFRNTEAFF.

This clonotype showed up many times. This chain links TRBV20-1 with TRBJ2-7; 11 bases agree with TRBD1. CDR1 and CDR2 (germline): DFQATT, SNEGSKA (reference sequence). J gave up 3 bases and V 3 bases, and 7 bases lay outside the gene matches. CDR3 length: 15 residues. The CDR3 DNA reads TGCAGTGCTAGCCAACCGGGACAGGGGGTCTACGAGCAGTACTTC. It encodes CSASQPGQGVYEQYF.

In this sample, this clonotype turned up a few times. This chain joins TRBV7-9 and TRBJ2-7, with 13 bases matching TRBD2. V dropped 5 bases and J dropped 1; count of bases not matched to a gene: 14. Germline CDR1 is SEHNR and CDR2 is FQNEAQ (reference sequence). The CDR3 is made up of 19 amino acids. Here the CDR3 DNA reads TGTGCCAGCAGCGGCTTGTCCGGGACTAGCGGGGAAGCGTCCTACGAGCAGTACTTC. It translates to CASSGLSGTSGEASYEQYF.

The table lists this clonotype with a few counts. The chain is built from TRBV5-6 and TRBJ1-4; D is perhaps TRBD1 (5 bases). The germline V gene encodes CDR1 SGHDT and CDR2 YYEEEE. Trimming cost V 0 bases and J 8 bases, with 11 bases left between them. This CDR3 is 14 amino acids long. In nucleotides, the CDR3 is TGTGCCAGCAGCTTGGGCGGACATGGGGAAAAACTGTTTTTT. Translation: CASSLGGHGEKLFF.

This clonotype turned up a few times. The gene calls are TRBV28 and TRBJ2-1, with no clear D. Trimming shortened V by 7 bases and J by 7 bases, and 14 bases separated the two germline ends. Germline CDR1 MDHEN, CDR2 SYDVKM. The CDR3 has 13 amino acids. The CDR3 sequence: CASNLWTANEQFF. DNA of the CDR3: TGTGCCAGCAATCTTTGGACGGCGAATGAGCAGTTCTTC.

Ten or more counts support this clonotype. The CDR3 nucleotides are TGTGCCAGCGGGATGGGGGGAAGCTCCTACGAGCAGTACTTC. This translates into CASGMGGSSYEQYF. The gene calls are TRBV7-2 and TRBJ2-7; tentatively, D is TRBD2 (6 bases). V gave up 8 bases and J gave up 0 bases, with 14 bases separating them. The CDR3 runs 14 residues. Germline V lookup: CDR1 SGHTA, CDR2 FQGNSA.

The rearrangement links TRBV28 to TRBJ1-3; D remains unclear. V dropped 2 bases and J dropped 4 bases, with 18 bases sitting between them. The germline V gene encodes CDR1 MDHEN and CDR2 SYDVKM. This CDR3 is 17 amino acids long. The CDR3 loop is CASSLTPGAGQGNTIYF. Written as DNA, the CDR3 is TGTGCCAGCAGTTTAACCCCCGGAGCAGGCCAAGGAAACACCATATATTTT.

In this sample, this clonotype turned up many times. The chain recombines TRBV20-1 with TRBJ2-3; perhaps TRBD1 as D (6 bases). CDR1 and CDR2 from the germline V gene are DFQATT and SNEGSKA (reference sequence). The CDR3 spans 16 residues. Trimming removed 0 bases at V and 2 bases at J, with 15 bases between. The CDR3 DNA is TGCAGTGCTAGAGATGGTGGCAGGGGCTACACAGATACGCAGTATTTT. This codes for CSARDGGRGYTDTQYF.

V gene TRBV7-7 combines with J gene TRBJ2-5; TRBD2 agrees at 7 bases. The CDR3 sequence is 13 residues long. Germline-derived CDR1 and CDR2 are SSHAT and FNYEAQ (reference sequence). The CDR3 nucleotides are TGTGCAGTTTCAGCGGGACTACAAGAGACCCAGTACTTC. Amino acids: CAVSAGLQETQYF.

In its sample, this clonotype was seen a few times. This chain joins TRBV5-1 and TRBJ2-1; no reliable D call. From germline, CDR1 is SGHRS and CDR2 YFSETQ. The CDR3 totals 15 residues. Trimming stripped 1 base from V and 0 bases from J, with 8 bases between. CDR3 sequence: CASSLPHSSYNEQFF. CDR3 coding DNA: TGCGCCAGCAGCTTGCCTCACAGCTCCTACAATGAGCAGTTCTTC.

The CDR3 coding sequence is TGCGCCAGCAGCTTGGTGTCAGGCCAAGGAAACACCATATATTTT. Amino acids: CASSLVSGQGNTIYF. The chain is built from TRBV5-1 and TRBJ1-3; unclear D gene. CDR3 length: 15 residues. Germline-derived CDR1 and CDR2 are SGHRS and YFSETQ. The V and J ends lost 0 bases and 4 bases respectively, with 11 bases between them.

V gene TRBV27 combines with J gene TRBJ1-6; no reliable D call. The CDR3 consists of 16 residues. Germline V gene data show CDR1 as MNHEY and CDR2 as SMNVEV (reference sequence). The V and J ends lost 8 bases and 0 bases respectively, with 14 bases between them. The CDR3 spells CASSQEGASYNSPLHF. CDR3 DNA: TGTGCCAGCTCCCAGGAGGGAGCCTCCTATAATTCACCCCTCCACTTT.

The chain is built from TRBV5-1 and TRBJ1-4; D is possibly TRBD1 (5 bases). In germline, CDR1 is SGHRS, CDR2 YFSETQ. V dropped 6 bases and J dropped 10 bases, with 19 bases sitting between them. The CDR3 is 14 amino acids. CDR3 protein: CASTPTAGSGKLFF. The CDR3 nucleotides are TGCGCCAGCACCCCTACGGCAGGGTCGGGAAAACTGTTTTTT.

This clonotype has just a few counts. V is TRBV20-1 and J is TRBJ2-7; D may correspond to TRBD1 or TRBD2 (6 bases each). The germline V gene encodes CDR1 DFQATT and CDR2 SNEGSKA (reference sequence). Trimming removed 1 base from V and 5 bases from J, with 15 bases in between. This CDR3 contains 14 residues. The CDR3 nucleotides read TGCAGTGCTAGAGTGTGGGGGCGGGACAACGAGCAGTACTTC. Its translation: CSARVWGRDNEQYF.

V gene TRBV24-1 combines with J gene TRBJ2-1; 14 positions agree with TRBD2. This CDR3 has 16 residues. Looked up from germline, CDR1 is KGHDR and CDR2 is SFDVKD. With V trimmed by 11 bases and J by 1 base, 6 bases remained unmatched. CDR3 amino acids: CAIGTSGGHSYNEQFF. CDR3 DNA: TGTGCCATCGGGACTAGCGGGGGCCATTCCTACAATGAGCAGTTCTTC.

This clonotype was observed once. Since a much larger clone is just one base distant, this may be a read error. The chain employs TRBV11-2 and TRBJ1-2; 7 nucleotides agree with TRBD1. Germline V gene lookup returns CDR1 SGHAT and CDR2 FQNNGV. CDR3 length equals 15 residues. The CDR3 spells CDSSSIDRVSYGYTF. CDR3 coding DNA: TGTGACAGCAGCTCCATCGACAGGGTTTCCTATGGCTACACCTTC. The full variable domain, its missing parts supplied by reference TRBV11-2 and TRBJ1-2, is EAGVAQSPRYKIIEKRQSVAFWCNPISGHATLYWYQQILGQGPKLLIQFQNNGVVDDSQLPKDRFSAERLKGVDSTLKIQPAKLEDSAVYLCDSSSIDRVSYGYTFGSGTRLTVV.

The rearrangement joins TRBV5-4 to TRBJ1-1; D is undetermined. The V gene lost 2 bases and the J gene lost 1 base, with 9 bases spanning the gap. The CDR3 runs to 14 residues. Germline V lookup: CDR1 SGHNT, CDR2 YYREEE (reference sequence). The CDR3 protein is CASSFTSGNTEAFF. The CDR3 DNA reads TGTGCCAGCAGCTTTACGTCAGGGAACACTGAAGCTTTCTTT. Full variable domain (outside the CDR3, taken from reference TRBV5-4 and TRBJ1-1): ETGVTQSPTHLIKTRGQQVTLRCSSQSGHNTVSWYQQALGQGPQFIFQYYREEENGRGNFPPRFSGLQFPNYSSELNVNALELDDSALYLCASSFTSGNTEAFFGQGTRLTVV.

This chain connects TRBV12-3 or TRBV12-4 to TRBJ2-3; D is possibly TRBD1 (5 bases). V dropped 3 bases and J dropped 9 bases, with 16 bases sitting between them. This CDR3 contains 14 residues. The CDR3 DNA reads TGTGCCAGCAGTTTGAGTGACAGATCAGGCACGCAGTATTTT. This encodes CASSLSDRSGTQYF.

Remarks on this clonotype: A much larger clonotype is one base distant, so this may be a read error. The genes are TRBV7-2 and TRBJ1-6; maybe TRBD1 (5 bases). Germline CDR1 and CDR2: SGHTA and FQGNSA. The CDR3 length is 15 residues. The CDR3 spells CASSSPGRRYSPRHF. The CDR3 DNA is TGTGCCAGCAGCTCTCCGGGACGGAGGTATTCACCCCGCCACTTT.

This clonotype was detected only a few times. This chain links TRBV12-3 or TRBV12-4 with TRBJ1-5, with TRBD1 matching over 10 bases. CDR3 length equals 15 residues. The trim removed 3 bases at V and 6 bases at J, leaving 5 bases unmatched. Here the CDR3 reads CASSFGTGDGQPQHF. The CDR3 nucleotides read TGTGCCAGCAGTTTCGGGACAGGGGACGGTCAGCCCCAGCATTTT.

The chain links TRBV28 to TRBJ1-2; D perhaps matches TRBD1 (6 bases). This CDR3 has 12 amino acids. The V gene lost 7 bases and the J gene lost 8 bases, with 14 bases spanning the gap. Germline CDR1 reads MDHEN; CDR2 reads SYDVKM. This CDR3 is CASTPDSRGYTF. The CDR3, as DNA: TGTGCCAGCACCCCGGACAGTCGGGGCTACACCTTC.

A single count supports this clonotype. CDR3 in DNA: TGTGCCAGCAGTCTCCGGACAGGTTTGGATGAGCAGTTCTTC. Translation: CASSLRTGLDEQFF. This chain links TRBV27 with TRBJ2-1; TRBD1 aligns across 7 bases. CDR1 and CDR2 (germline): MNHEY, SMNVEV (reference sequence). V dropped 5 bases and J dropped 8; count of bases not matched to a gene: 9. This CDR3 comprises 14 residues.

There are many counts of this clonotype. This chain links TRBV7-2 with TRBJ2-2; the D is unclear. Germline V gives CDR1 SGHTA, CDR2 FQGNSA. V was clipped by 5 bases and J by 3 bases, with 13 bases between them. CDR3 length: 15 residues. CDR3 in amino acids: CASSLSGPHTGELFF. In nucleotides, the CDR3 is TGTGCCAGCAGCCTTTCCGGCCCTCACACCGGGGAGCTGTTTTTT.